Listed here are 31 T cell receptor beta chains from one sample, sequenced in a study of blood T cell repertoires in COVID-19. Sequenced by immunoSEQ multiplex PCR; TCRdb stores in-frame clones only, minus some. Of around 230,000 clones listed, roughly 83% are singletons. The sequenced sample consisted of peripheral blood. These receptors were obtained from a woman older than 75 with acute or convalescent COVID-19.

The chain joins TRBV3-1 (or the pseudogene TRBV3-2) to TRBJ1-6; D unresolved. This CDR3 is 13 amino acids long. CDR1 and CDR2 (germline): LGHDT, YNNKEL (reference sequence). With 1 base removed from V and 8 bases from J, the gap between germline ends came to 6 bases. CDR3: CASSQGVHSPLHF. In nucleotides, the CDR3 is TGTGCCAGCAGCCAAGGCGTTCATTCACCCCTCCACTTT.

The chain joins TRBV6-5 to TRBJ1-5; no clear D. The V and J ends lost 4 bases and 3 bases respectively, with 10 bases between them. From germline, CDR1 is MNHEY and CDR2 SVGAGI. CDR3 length: 14 amino acids. For the CDR3, the DNA is TGTGCCAGCAGTTCCCCACAGATCAATCAGCCCCAGCATTTT. Translation: CASSSPQINQPQHF.

This clone was seen only a few times. The rearrangement links TRBV18 to TRBJ2-3; 10 nucleotides agree with TRBD2. This CDR3 contains 16 residues. Trimming at V came to 4 bases and at J to 6 bases, leaving 10 bases not matched to a gene. Germline lookup yields CDR1 KGHSH and CDR2 LQKENI. For the CDR3, the DNA is TGTGCCAGCTCACAAGCCGGGCCTAGCGGGGGTGATACGCAGTATTTT. Translating gives CASSQAGPSGGDTQYF.

The chain carries TRBV5-1 and TRBJ2-7, with TRBD2 matching over 8 bases. The CDR3 spans 12 residues. Trimming cost V 4 bases and J 4 bases; bases outside gene matches: 1. CDR1 is SGHRS, CDR2 YFSETQ, per germline. CDR3 bases: TGCGCCAGCAGCCGGGAGGGTTACGAGCAGTACTTC. Translated, it gives CASSREGYEQYF.

This clone was seen a single time. The V call is TRBV5-4, the J call TRBJ1-2; D may be TRBD1 (6 bases). CDR3 length: 13 amino acids. Germline V CDR1 and CDR2: SGHNT, YYREEE (reference sequence). V was trimmed by 5 bases and J by 3 bases, leaving 11 bases between them. CDR3 loop: CASRNQGHYGYTF. The DNA of the CDR3 is TGTGCCAGCAGGAATCAGGGGCACTATGGCTACACCTTC.

This sequence joins TRBV5-4 and TRBJ2-7; D unclear. The V and J ends lost 0 bases and 2 bases respectively, with 6 bases between them. Germline lookup yields CDR1 SGHNT and CDR2 YYREEE (reference sequence). This CDR3 is built from 13 residues. CDR3 sequence reads: CASSLGEAYEQYF. The DNA for the CDR3 is TGTGCCAGCAGCTTGGGCGAAGCCTACGAGCAGTACTTC.

This clone was seen just once. This chain uses TRBV6-5 with TRBJ1-1; TRBD1 matches 10 bases. V gave up 6 bases and J gave up 4 bases; unmatched junction bases: 2. Germline V CDR1 and CDR2: MNHEY, SVGAGI. CDR3 length: 13 amino acids. CDR3 sequence (DNA): TGTGCCAGCAGCGGGACAGGGGCCACTGAAGCTTTCTTT. Its protein is CASSGTGATEAFF.

This clone was seen once. The V call is TRBV10-3, the J call TRBJ1-2, with D unclear. From germline, CDR1 is ENHRY and CDR2 SYGVKD. This CDR3 is 14 amino acids long. Trimming shortened V by 0 bases and J by 4 bases, and 9 bases separated the two germline ends. CDR3 residues: CAISESTTVYGYTF. In nucleotides, the CDR3 is TGTGCCATCAGTGAGTCGACAACGGTCTATGGCTACACCTTC.

V is TRBV9 and J is TRBJ1-3, with D perhaps matching TRBD1 (5 bases). The V end was cut by 0 bases, the J end by 0 bases, with 10 bases between. CDR1 is SGDLS and CDR2 is YYNGEE in the germline V gene. The CDR3 is made up of 16 amino acids. The CDR3 nucleotides read TGTGCCAGCAGCGTAGGAACAGGCGCCTCTGGAAACACCATATATTTT. It is translated as CASSVGTGASGNTIYF.

The gene calls are TRBV7-2 and TRBJ2-7, with D tentatively TRBD2 (6 bases). Trimming removed 1 base at V and 3 bases at J, with 13 bases between. The CDR3 length is 15 residues. In germline, CDR1 is SGHTA, CDR2 FQGNSA. The DNA of the CDR3 is TGTGCCAGCAGCTTAGTGTGGGGAGGATTCTACGAGCAGTACTTC. Its translation is CASSLVWGGFYEQYF.

This chain links TRBV4-1 with TRBJ1-5; D gene unclear. This CDR3 is 15 amino acids long. Trimming removed 4 bases at V and 4 bases at J, with 14 bases between. Germline V CDR1 and CDR2: MGHRA, YSYEKL. CDR3 sequence reads: CASSRALPLNQPQHF. In DNA, the CDR3 is TGCGCCAGCAGCCGGGCCCTTCCATTGAATCAGCCCCAGCATTTT.

This clone was counted a few times. The chain links TRBV9 to TRBJ1-4; no reliable D call. The CDR3 length is 15 residues. The V end lost 3 bases, the J end lost 8 bases, and 17 bases lay between the germline ends. The germline CDR1 and CDR2 sequences are SGDLS and YYNGEE. The CDR3 spells CASSARDGLGEKLFF. The CDR3, as DNA: TGTGCCAGCAGCGCCCGTGATGGACTTGGGGAAAAACTGTTTTTT.

V gene TRBV5-4 combines with J gene TRBJ2-1; possibly TRBD2 for D (5 bases). The CDR3 loop spans 15 amino acids. In germline, CDR1 is SGHNT, CDR2 YYREEE (reference sequence). Trimming pared 2 bases from V and 1 base from J, leaving 10 bases between. CDR3 nucleotides: TGTGCCAGCAGCTTCGCGGGTTCATCCTACAATGAGCAGTTCTTC. It yields the protein CASSFAGSSYNEQFF.

The chain employs TRBV18 and TRBJ2-5; D gene ambiguous. V shed 3 bases and J shed 5 bases, with 7 bases lying between them. The CDR3 has 12 amino acids. Germline loops: CDR1 KGHSH, CDR2 LQKENI. The CDR3 is CASSPLGETQYF. For the CDR3, the DNA is TGTGCCAGCTCACCCCTCGGGGAGACCCAGTACTTC.

The V gene is TRBV2, the J gene TRBJ2-2; 7 bases match TRBD1. Germline-derived CDR1 and CDR2 are SNHLY and FYNNEI. V dropped 6 bases and J dropped 5; count of bases not matched to a gene: 6. CDR3 size: 14 residues. CDR3 coding DNA: TGTGCCAGCAGCGGGACAGCCCCAACCGGGGAGCTGTTTTTT. Translated: CASSGTAPTGELFF. The full variable domain, its missing parts supplied by reference TRBV2 and TRBJ2-2, is EPEVTQTPSHQVTQMGQEVILRCVPISNHLYFYWYRQILGQKVEFLVSFYNNEISEKSEIFDDQFSVERPDGSNFTLKIRSTKLEDSAMYFCASSGTAPTGELFFGEGSRLTVL.

V and J are TRBV30 and TRBJ2-7; 9 bases are shared with TRBD1. The CDR3 is made up of 17 amino acids. Per germline, CDR1 GTSNPN and CDR2 SVGIG (reference sequence). The V and J ends lost 0 bases and 2 bases, in that order; junction bases with no gene match: 11. This CDR3 is CAWSVISGTGTAYEQYF. The CDR3 bases are TGTGCCTGGAGTGTAATATCCGGGACAGGGACAGCCTACGAGCAGTACTTC.

The chain is built from TRBV3-1 (or the pseudogene TRBV3-2) and TRBJ2-5; D is uncertain. CDR3 length equals 14 residues. Germline V lookup: CDR1 LGHDT, CDR2 YNNKEL (reference sequence). V was pared by 0 bases and J by 5 bases, with 10 bases between. CDR3 region: CASSQDFGRETQYF. The DNA of the CDR3 is TGTGCCAGCAGCCAAGATTTCGGCAGGGAGACCCAGTACTTC.

This rearrangement joins TRBV18 to TRBJ1-1; D may be TRBD1 (5 bases). Germline CDR1 and CDR2: KGHSH and LQKENI. The length of the CDR3 is 16 residues. With 1 base removed from V and 0 bases from J, the gap between germline ends came to 12 bases. Here the CDR3 DNA reads TGTGCCAGCTCACCACAATCGGCAGGGATGAACACTGAAGCTTTCTTT. Protein sequence: CASSPQSAGMNTEAFF. Using reference TRBV18 and TRBJ1-1 for the parts outside the CDR3, the full variable domain is NAGVMQNPRHLVRRRGQEARLRCSPMKGHSHVYWYRQLPEEGLKFMVYLQKENIIDESGMPKERFSAEFPKEGPSILRIQQVVRGDSAAYFCASSPQSAGMNTEAFFGQGTRLTVV.

The rearrangement uses TRBV2 and TRBJ2-3; no definite D call. The CDR3 has 14 amino acids. Trimming pared 6 bases from V and 5 bases from J, leaving 15 bases between. Germline lookup yields CDR1 SNHLY and CDR2 FYNNEI. This chain's CDR3 is CASRADMSQDTQYF. CDR3 DNA: TGTGCCAGCAGGGCCGACATGAGTCAAGATACGCAGTATTTT. Full variable domain (missing parts from reference TRBV2 and TRBJ2-3): EPEVTQTPSHQVTQMGQEVILRCVPISNHLYFYWYRQILGQKVEFLVSFYNNEISEKSEIFDDQFSVERPDGSNFTLKIRSTKLEDSAMYFCASRADMSQDTQYFGPGTRLTVL.

This clone has ten or more counts. The chain combines TRBV7-9 with TRBJ2-2, with 7 bases that match TRBD1. The germline CDR1 and CDR2 sequences are SEHNR and FQNEAQ (reference sequence). V lost 3 bases, J lost 1 base, and 5 bases stayed unmatched. CDR3 size: 16 residues. The CDR3 reads CASSFRQGMNTGELFF. CDR3 sequence (DNA): TGTGCCAGCAGCTTCAGACAGGGCATGAACACCGGGGAGCTGTTTTTT. The full variable domain, completed using reference TRBV7-9 and TRBJ2-2, is DTGVSQNPRHKITKRGQNVTFRCDPISEHNRLYWYRQTLGQGPEFLTYFQNEAQLEKSRLLSDRFSAERPKGSFSTLEIQRTEQGDSAMYLCASSFRQGMNTGELFFGEGSRLTVL.

The sample holds one count of this clone. This chain joins TRBV6-5 and TRBJ1-2; unclear D gene. CDR3 size: 15 residues. CDR1 is MNHEY, CDR2 SVGAGI, per germline. Between the trimmed V and J ends, which lost 8 bases and 5 bases, there was a span of 21 bases. The CDR3 coding sequence is TGTGCCAGCGCCCCAAGCACAGACGCCCGGTATGGCTACACCTTC. Protein: CASAPSTDARYGYTF.

This clone has only a few counts. V is TRBV6-6 and J is TRBJ1-3; D is perhaps TRBD1 (6 bases). Germline V gene data show CDR1 as MNHNY and CDR2 as SVGAGI (reference sequence). This CDR3 spans 19 amino acids. Trimming pared 5 bases from V and 0 bases from J, leaving 23 bases between. The CDR3 DNA reads TGTGCCAGCAGTCCGTTCCATCGGCAGGGGCCCTCCTCTGGAAACACCATATATTTT. It codes for CASSPFHRQGPSSGNTIYF.

The chain links TRBV6-6 to TRBJ1-4; 12 bases fit TRBD1. Looked up from germline, CDR1 is MNHNY and CDR2 is SVGAGI (reference sequence). Losses at the gene ends were 5 bases for V and 7 bases for J; bases not matched to a gene: 5. The CDR3 sequence is 15 residues long. CDR3 in DNA: TGTGCCAGCAGTACCCCGGGACAGGGGGCTGAAAAACTGTTTTTT. The encoded protein is CASSTPGQGAEKLFF.

The J gene is TRBJ2-1, the V gene TRBV7-3, with 10 positions matching TRBD2. Germline loops: CDR1 SGHTA, CDR2 FQGTGA. The CDR3 is 16 residues long. With 9 bases clipped from V and 10 bases from J, the junction kept 18 bases outside the gene matches. CDR3 in amino acids: CARPYSQRGGPGEQFF. The CDR3 bases are TGTGCCAGGCCATACTCCCAGCGGGGGGGCCCGGGGGAGCAGTTCTTC.

This clone was detected once. The chain uses TRBV19 and TRBJ1-1; the D is unclear. V lost 4 bases and J 4 bases, leaving 16 bases between the germline ends. The CDR3 extends over 15 amino acids. Germline-derived CDR1 and CDR2 are LNHDA and SQIVND (reference sequence). Here the CDR3 DNA reads TGTGCCAGTAGTACCGCGGCCAGCGATGGCACTGAAGCTTTCTTT. It yields the protein CASSTAASDGTEAFF. Complete variable domain (other parts from reference TRBV19 and TRBJ1-1): DGGITQSPKYLFRKEGQNVTLSCEQNLNHDAMYWYRQDPGQGLRLIYYSQIVNDFQKGDIAEGYSVSREKKESFPLTVTSAQKNPTAFYLCASSTAASDGTEAFFGQGTRLTVV.

The chain combines TRBV28 with TRBJ1-2, with a tentative D call TRBD1 (5 bases). CDR1 MDHEN and CDR2 SYDVKM come from the germline V gene. The CDR3 is 12 amino acids. V lost 6 bases, J lost 8 bases, and 13 bases lay in between. The CDR3 protein is CASRGGLLGYTF. Here the CDR3 DNA reads TGTGCCAGCAGGGGGGGACTTCTGGGCTACACCTTC.

V and J are TRBV7-9 and TRBJ2-1; TRBD2 aligns across 8 bases. The CDR3 has 14 residues. V shed 2 bases, J shed 9 bases, and the junction held 6 bases outside the gene matches. The germline V gene has CDR1 SEHNR and CDR2 FQNEAQ (reference sequence). This CDR3 is CASSLPGLALEQFF. The CDR3 nucleotides are TGTGCCAGCAGCTTACCCGGACTAGCCCTTGAGCAGTTCTTC. The complete variable domain, with remaining parts taken from reference TRBV7-9 and TRBJ2-1, reads DTGVSQNPRHKITKRGQNVTFRCDPISEHNRLYWYRQTLGQGPEFLTYFQNEAQLEKSRLLSDRFSAERPKGSFSTLEIQRTEQGDSAMYLCASSLPGLALEQFFGPGTRLTVL.

This clone was recorded a few times. This chain joins TRBV3-1 (or the pseudogene TRBV3-2) and TRBJ2-2; D uncertain. This CDR3 has 14 amino acids. Germline lookup yields CDR1 LGHDT and CDR2 YNNKEL (reference sequence). V lost 1 base to trimming and J lost 6 bases, with 9 bases between them. The CDR3 is CASSQALLAGELFF. CDR3 nucleotides: TGTGCCAGCAGCCAAGCCCTACTGGCCGGGGAGCTGTTTTTT.

This chain uses TRBV24-1 with TRBJ2-2; D perhaps matches TRBD2 (7 bases). V lost 1 base and J lost 6, with 14 bases in between. In germline, CDR1 is KGHDR, CDR2 SFDVKD. This CDR3 region has 16 residues. CDR3 sequence reads: CATSDFHREGPGELFF. The CDR3 nucleotides read TGTGCCACCAGTGATTTCCACAGGGAGGGCCCCGGGGAGCTGTTTTTT.

The chain recombines TRBV7-9 with TRBJ2-7; D is unresolved. V was cut by 5 bases and J by 9 bases, with 20 bases left in between. Germline lookup yields CDR1 SEHNR and CDR2 FQNEAQ (reference sequence). The CDR3 is made up of 14 amino acids. CDR3 loop: CASSHAATPLGQYF. The CDR3 DNA sequence: TGTGCCAGCAGCCATGCAGCGACGCCTCTAGGGCAGTACTTC.

The gene calls are TRBV29-1 and TRBJ2-3; 8 bases are a match to TRBD2. The CDR3 has 14 amino acids. The junction had 14 bases not matched to a gene; V was cut back by 6 bases and J by 9 bases. CDR1 and CDR2 from the germline V gene are SQVTM and ANQGSEA. The chain's CDR3 is CSVPDGGARATQYF. The CDR3, as DNA: TGCAGCGTCCCGGACGGGGGGGCGAGGGCCACGCAGTATTTT.